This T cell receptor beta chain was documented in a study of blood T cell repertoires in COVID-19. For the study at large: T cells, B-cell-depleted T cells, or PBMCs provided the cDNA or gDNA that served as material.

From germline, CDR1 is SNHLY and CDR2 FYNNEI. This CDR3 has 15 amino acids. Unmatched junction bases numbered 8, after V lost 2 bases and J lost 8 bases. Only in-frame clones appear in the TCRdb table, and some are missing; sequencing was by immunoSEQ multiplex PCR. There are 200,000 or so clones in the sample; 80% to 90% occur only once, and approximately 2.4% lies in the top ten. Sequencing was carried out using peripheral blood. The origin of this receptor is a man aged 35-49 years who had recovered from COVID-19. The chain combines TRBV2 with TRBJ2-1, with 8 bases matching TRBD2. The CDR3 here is CASSETGLGGDEQFF. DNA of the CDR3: TGTGCCAGCAGTGAAACGGGACTAGGTGGCGATGAGCAGTTCTTC.